These 9 T cell receptor beta chains were sequenced from one sample in a study of blood T cell repertoires in COVID-19. TCRdb's copy holds only in-frame clones and misses some; the assay was immunoSEQ multiplex PCR. The repertoire has some 150,000 clones, around 84% of them found once; the top ten carry approximately 1%. Material: peripheral blood. Receptors were obtained from a man between 40 and 49 years old with acute or convalescent COVID-19.

The CDR3 bases are TGTGCCAGCAGCGCAAGGACAGCTTATAATTCACCCCTCCACTTT. Amino acid sequence: CASSARTAYNSPLHF. The chain recombines TRBV7-3 with TRBJ1-6; TRBD1 is a possible D gene (6 bases). Germline CDR1 SGHTA, CDR2 FQGTGA. The CDR3 totals 15 residues. Trimming took 5 bases from V and 4 from J, leaving 12 bases between them.

The V gene is TRBV5-1, the J gene TRBJ2-3; 11 bases match TRBD2. With 6 bases clipped from V and 2 bases from J, the junction kept 5 bases outside the gene matches. The germline gives CDR1 SGHRS, CDR2 YFSETQ. The CDR3 totals 15 residues. For the CDR3, the DNA is TGCGCCAGCACCGGGACTAGCGGACTCACAGATACGCAGTATTTT. Amino acids: CASTGTSGLTDTQYF.

This clone occurred once. This chain connects TRBV6-2 or TRBV6-3 to TRBJ2-5, with D perhaps TRBD2 (7 bases). Germline V gives CDR1 MNHEY, CDR2 SVGEGT. The CDR3 has 15 amino acids. V lost 2 bases, J lost 4 bases, and 14 bases lay in between. The DNA of the CDR3 is TGTGCCAGCAGTTACGGTGGGGGGGCCCTAGAGACCCAGTACTTC. Translating it yields CASSYGGGALETQYF.

In this sample, this clone turned up a few times. The chain recombines TRBV4-1 with TRBJ1-1; D is perhaps TRBD1 (5 bases). Trimming removed 3 bases from V and 1 base from J, with 15 bases in between. In germline, CDR1 is MGHRA, CDR2 YSYEKL. This CDR3 spans 16 amino acids. CDR3 sequence (DNA): TGCGCCAGCAGCCACCGAGGGGACTACCGGAACACTGAAGCTTTCTTT. Translated: CASSHRGDYRNTEAFF.

The chain combines TRBV5-1 with TRBJ1-1, with D unclear. This CDR3 has 14 residues. V was pared by 4 bases and J by 0 bases, with 10 bases between. Germline V gene lookup returns CDR1 SGHRS and CDR2 YFSETQ. For the CDR3, the DNA is TGCGCCAGCAGCGGGGAGGGCATGAACACTGAAGCTTTCTTT. Protein product: CASSGEGMNTEAFF.

This clone was detected a few times. CDR3 region: CASSQDGGINQPQHF. For the CDR3, the DNA is TGCGCCAGCAGCCAAGACGGGGGTATCAATCAGCCCCAGCATTTT. The V and J genes are TRBV4-1 and TRBJ1-5; D might be TRBD1 (5 bases). V lost 0 bases and J 3 bases, leaving 9 bases between the germline ends. Germline CDR1 reads MGHRA; CDR2 reads YSYEKL. CDR3 length: 15 amino acids.

CDR3 coding DNA: TGTGCCAGCTCACCACCCTCGACCAGTCGGGGAAAACTGTTTTTT. The encoded protein is CASSPPSTSRGKLFF. The gene calls are TRBV18 and TRBJ1-4; D uncertain. Germline V gene lookup returns CDR1 KGHSH and CDR2 LQKENI. Trimming pared 0 bases from V and 10 bases from J, leaving 15 bases between. There are 15 residues in the CDR3. The variable domain in full, with the rest retrieved from reference TRBV18 and TRBJ1-4, is NAGVMQNPRHLVRRRGQEARLRCSPMKGHSHVYWYRQLPEEGLKFMVYLQKENIIDESGMPKERFSAEFPKEGPSILRIQQVVRGDSAAYFCASSPPSTSRGKLFFGSGTQLSVL.

The chain recombines TRBV5-4 with TRBJ2-5; 7 bases agree with TRBD1. Per germline, CDR1 SGHNT and CDR2 YYREEE (reference sequence). The CDR3 contains 16 residues. With 5 bases clipped from V and 0 bases from J, the junction kept 10 bases outside the gene matches. The CDR3 sequence is CASSSKGALYQETQYF. The CDR3 DNA reads as TGTGCCAGCAGTTCAAAGGGGGCCCTGTACCAAGAGACCCAGTACTTC. Combining the CDR3 with reference TRBV5-4 and TRBJ2-5 gives the whole variable domain ETGVTQSPTHLIKTRGQQVTLRCSSQSGHNTVSWYQQALGQGPQFIFQYYREEENGRGNFPPRFSGLQFPNYSSELNVNALELDDSALYLCASSSKGALYQETQYFGPGTRLLVL.

The V call is TRBV28, the J call TRBJ1-6, with no clear D. The CDR3 has 17 residues. Germline CDR1 MDHEN, CDR2 SYDVKM. V lost 4 bases and J 3 bases, leaving 16 bases between the germline ends. The chain's CDR3 is CASSSLTPAGYNSPLHF. CDR3 sequence (DNA): TGTGCCAGCAGTTCCCTCACCCCCGCCGGCTATAATTCACCCCTCCACTTT. The complete variable domain, with remaining parts taken from reference TRBV28 and TRBJ1-6, reads DVKVTQSSRYLVKRTGEKVFLECVQDMDHENMFWYRQDPGLGLRLIYFSYDVKMKEKGDIPEGYSVSREKKERFSLILESASTNQTSMYLCASSSLTPAGYNSPLHFGNGTRLTVT.